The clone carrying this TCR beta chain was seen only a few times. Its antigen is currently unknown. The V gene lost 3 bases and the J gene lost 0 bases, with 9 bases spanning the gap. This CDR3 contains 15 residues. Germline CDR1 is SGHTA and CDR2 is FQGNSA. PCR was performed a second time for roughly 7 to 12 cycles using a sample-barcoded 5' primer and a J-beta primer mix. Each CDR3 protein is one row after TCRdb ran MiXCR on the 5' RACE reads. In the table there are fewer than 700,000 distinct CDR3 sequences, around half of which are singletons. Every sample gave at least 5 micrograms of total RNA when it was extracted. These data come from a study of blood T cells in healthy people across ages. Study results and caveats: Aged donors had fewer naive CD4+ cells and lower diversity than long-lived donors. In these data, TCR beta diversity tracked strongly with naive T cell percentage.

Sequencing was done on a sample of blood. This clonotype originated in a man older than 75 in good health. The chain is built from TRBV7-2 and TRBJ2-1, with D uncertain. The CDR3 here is CASSFDGSSYNEQFF. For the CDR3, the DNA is TGTGCCAGCAGCTTTGACGGCAGCTCCTACAATGAGCAGTTCTTC.